One sample yielded the 28 T cell receptor beta chains listed below, sequenced in a study of T cell responses to AZD1222 COVID-19 vaccine. The assay was immunoSEQ multiplex PCR, and TCRdb's table has in-frame clones only and misses some. Of some 97,000 clones in the sample, more than 70% were seen once. Source: peripheral blood, taken on day 0 of MenACWY control vaccination. Receptors were obtained from an adult in good health.

V gene TRBV5-6 combines with J gene TRBJ1-2, with D possibly TRBD1 on 6 matching bases. Germline V gene data show CDR1 as SGHDT and CDR2 as YYEEEE. This CDR3 is built from 13 residues. V dropped 0 bases and J dropped 8 bases, with 11 bases sitting between them. CDR3 sequence (DNA): TGTGCCAGCAGCTTGGTGGGGGGCGGGGGCTACACCTTC. It translates to CASSLVGGGGYTF.

This sequence joins TRBV6-2 or TRBV6-3 and TRBJ2-7, with 7 bases fitting TRBD2. This CDR3 has 16 amino acids. Trimming cost V 2 bases and J 3 bases; bases outside gene matches: 10. Germline lookup yields CDR1 MNHEY and CDR2 SVGEGT. CDR3 sequence reads: CASSYGQQGLIYEQYF. DNA for the CDR3: TGTGCCAGCAGTTACGGTCAGCAGGGACTAATCTACGAGCAGTACTTC.

This clone was observed a single time. The CDR3 is CASSLTGGGQPQHF. DNA for the CDR3: TGTGCCAGCAGCTTGACAGGGGGCGGACAGCCCCAGCATTTT. J is TRBJ1-5 and V is TRBV7-9; 10 nucleotides match TRBD1. V lost 3 bases, J lost 7 bases, and 3 bases stayed unmatched. Per the germline V gene, CDR1 is SEHNR and CDR2 is FQNEAQ (reference sequence). The CDR3 spans 14 residues.

The rearrangement uses TRBV6-1 and TRBJ1-2; a possible D gene is TRBD1 (6 bases). V was cut by 1 base and J by 6 bases, with 12 bases left in between. This CDR3 has 14 residues. CDR1 is MNHNS and CDR2 is SASEGT in the germline V gene. For the CDR3, the DNA is TGTGCCAGCAGTGAAGAGGGGGTTTGGGATGGCTACACCTTC. Amino acid sequence: CASSEEGVWDGYTF.

This chain links TRBV5-6 with TRBJ2-2, with D unresolved. V gave up 6 bases and J gave up 1 base, with 4 bases separating them. The germline V gene encodes CDR1 SGHDT and CDR2 YYEEEE. The CDR3 has 12 amino acids. The CDR3 DNA follows: TGTGCCAGCAACCTGAACACCGGGGAGCTGTTTTTT. Amino acid sequence: CASNLNTGELFF.

This sequence joins TRBV19 and TRBJ1-1, with D possibly matching TRBD1 (5 bases). Germline CDR1 LNHDA, CDR2 SQIVND (reference sequence). This CDR3 region has 12 residues. V was shortened by 10 bases and J by 1 base, with 10 bases between the two germline ends. The CDR3 nucleotides read TGTGCCACCCTAGGGGCGAACACTGAAGCTTTCTTT. This sequence encodes CATLGANTEAFF. The full variable domain, its missing parts supplied by reference TRBV19 and TRBJ1-1, is DGGITQSPKYLFRKEGQNVTLSCEQNLNHDAMYWYRQDPGQGLRLIYYSQIVNDFQKGDIAEGYSVSREKKESFPLTVTSAQKNPTAFYLCATLGANTEAFFGQGTRLTVV.

The chain combines TRBV7-3 with TRBJ2-2; D possibly matches TRBD1 or TRBD2 (5 bases each). The CDR3 has 13 amino acids. Germline CDR1 reads SGHTA; CDR2 reads FQGTGA. V was pared by 2 bases and J by 5 bases, with 6 bases between. CDR3 coding DNA: TGTGCCAGCAGCTTAGGGGGAACCGGGGAGCTGTTTTTT. Protein sequence: CASSLGGTGELFF. The full variable domain, with the rest looked up from reference TRBV7-3 and TRBJ2-2, is GAGVSQTPSNKVTEKGKYVELRCDPISGHTALYWYRQSLGQGPEFLIYFQGTGAADDSGLPNDRFFAVRPEGSVSTLKIQRTERGDSAVYLCASSLGGTGELFFGEGSRLTVL.

The table lists this clone with a count of one. This sample includes further DNA sequences coding for the same CDR3. The rearrangement links TRBV28 to TRBJ1-3; D might be TRBD1 (6 bases). Deletions cut 3 bases from V and 0 bases from J, with 6 bases between. The CDR3 runs 14 residues. Germline V gives CDR1 MDHEN, CDR2 SYDVKM. The chain's CDR3 is CASSLTGSGNTIYF. CDR3 DNA sequence: TGTGCCAGCAGTTTGACAGGCTCTGGAAACACCATATATTTT.

This chain links TRBV7-3 with TRBJ2-2; D gene uncertain. V was trimmed by 5 bases and J by 6 bases, leaving 10 bases between them. CDR3 size: 13 residues. Germline CDR1 is SGHTA and CDR2 is FQGTGA. This CDR3 reads CASSPPSSGELFF. The CDR3 coding sequence is TGTGCCAGCAGCCCACCGAGTTCCGGGGAGCTGTTTTTT.

This chain uses TRBV19 with TRBJ1-1; 12 nucleotides match TRBD1. The trim removed 5 bases at V and 4 bases at J, leaving 11 bases unmatched. The germline CDR1 and CDR2 sequences are LNHDA and SQIVND (reference sequence). The CDR3 runs 17 residues. CDR3 in DNA: TGTGCCAGTAGTGCCCGGGACAGGGGGCGATCAGCCACTGAAGCTTTCTTT. It translates to CASSARDRGRSATEAFF.

The rearrangement uses TRBV28 and TRBJ1-5; TRBD1 aligns across 8 bases. CDR3 length: 15 amino acids. With 6 bases clipped from V and 1 base from J, the junction kept 5 bases outside the gene matches. Germline loops: CDR1 MDHEN, CDR2 SYDVKM. This CDR3 reads CASRAQGASNQPQHF. The CDR3 DNA sequence: TGTGCCAGCAGGGCCCAGGGGGCGAGCAATCAGCCCCAGCATTTT.

This rearrangement joins TRBV19 to TRBJ2-2; maybe TRBD2 (6 bases). The CDR3 is 14 amino acids. Trimming removed 7 bases from V and 6 bases from J, with 15 bases in between. Germline V gene data show CDR1 as LNHDA and CDR2 as SQIVND (reference sequence). CDR3 DNA: TGTGCCAGTACCCCGGGACTTGGGGCCGGGGAGCTGTTTTTT. This translates into CASTPGLGAGELFF.

This chain joins TRBV29-1 and TRBJ1-1, with TRBD1 as a possible D gene (5 bases). This CDR3 comprises 12 residues. V was shortened by 1 base and J by 5 bases, with 8 bases between the two germline ends. Germline CDR1 SQVTM, CDR2 ANQGSEA. The CDR3: CSVEGGRTEAFF. In nucleotides, the CDR3 is TGCAGCGTTGAAGGGGGACGTACTGAAGCTTTCTTT.

V gene TRBV6-6 combines with J gene TRBJ1-6; the D gene is possibly TRBD1 (5 bases). The CDR3 sequence is 13 residues long. The ends were cut back, 7 bases at V and 7 bases at J, with 11 bases in the middle. Germline CDR1 and CDR2: MNHNY and SVGAGI (reference sequence). CDR3 loop: CASMGVWNSPLHF. The DNA of the CDR3 is TGTGCCAGCATGGGGGTTTGGAATTCACCCCTCCACTTT.

The chain has TRBV27 and TRBJ2-1; D tentatively reads TRBD1 or TRBD2 (5 bases each). Per the germline V gene, CDR1 is MNHEY and CDR2 is SMNVEV (reference sequence). The CDR3 has 18 residues. The germline V and J ends were trimmed by 6 bases and 4 bases, with 25 bases remaining between them. DNA for the CDR3: TGTGCCAGCAGGCAGCGAGGCGTTGATGGTGGGGGTTACAATGAGCAGTTCTTC. It specifies CASRQRGVDGGGYNEQFF.

The chain carries TRBV12-3 or TRBV12-4 and TRBJ2-7; TRBD1 aligns across 9 bases. The CDR3 covers 12 residues. Losses at the gene ends were 7 bases for V and 5 bases for J; bases not matched to a gene: 3. The DNA of the CDR3 is TGTGCCAGCACACAGGGGGCCCACGAGCAGTACTTC. It translates to CASTQGAHEQYF.

This chain connects TRBV6-2 or TRBV6-3 to TRBJ2-5, with 12 bases that match TRBD2. CDR1 MNHEY and CDR2 SVGEGT come from the germline V gene. V lost 5 bases, J lost 1 base, and 5 bases stayed unmatched. The CDR3 consists of 16 residues. The CDR3 nucleotides read TGTGCCAGCAGTCGAGGACTAGCGGGGAGCCAAGAGACCCAGTACTTC. Translation gives CASSRGLAGSQETQYF.

This clone came up once. The chain has TRBV5-1 and TRBJ1-2, with TRBD1 matching over 7 bases. The CDR3 loop spans 13 amino acids. After removal of 4 bases from V and 6 bases from J, the junction contained 6 bases not matched to a gene. The germline gives CDR1 SGHRS, CDR2 YFSETQ. The CDR3 loop reads CASSPGTENGYTF. CDR3 in DNA: TGCGCCAGCAGCCCGGGGACAGAAAATGGCTACACCTTC.

V is TRBV4-3 and J is TRBJ1-2, with D unresolved. The CDR3 totals 15 residues. CDR1 LGHNA and CDR2 YSLEER come from the germline V gene. V was cut by 0 bases and J by 8 bases, with 16 bases left in between. CDR3 DNA sequence: TGCGCCAGCAGCCAAGAGGGCCGGGGAATCGGGGGCTACACCTTC. The encoded protein is CASSQEGRGIGGYTF.

The chain recombines TRBV28 with TRBJ1-1, with TRBD1 as a possible D gene (5 bases). V was clipped by 1 base and J by 6 bases, with 15 bases between them. The CDR3 has 15 residues. In germline, CDR1 is MDHEN, CDR2 SYDVKM. The CDR3 DNA is TGTGCCAGCAGTTTATCGCAGGGCGGTGGGCCTGAAGCTTTCTTT. This translates into CASSLSQGGGPEAFF. Together with reference TRBV28 and TRBJ1-1, the CDR3 gives the full variable domain: DVKVTQSSRYLVKRTGEKVFLECVQDMDHENMFWYRQDPGLGLRLIYFSYDVKMKEKGDIPEGYSVSREKKERFSLILESASTNQTSMYLCASSLSQGGGPEAFFGQGTRLTVV.

CDR3 region: CASSETRRYGYTF. For the CDR3, the DNA is TGTGCCAGCAGTGAAACCCGGAGGTATGGCTACACCTTC. The chain uses TRBV2 and TRBJ1-2; no firm D call. CDR1 and CDR2 (germline): SNHLY, FYNNEI. The ends were cut back, 2 bases at V and 5 bases at J, with 9 bases in the middle. The CDR3 spans 13 residues.

The V gene is TRBV24-1, the J gene TRBJ2-3, with D unresolved. Germline CDR1 is KGHDR and CDR2 is SFDVKD. The germline V and J ends were trimmed by 3 bases and 0 bases, with 12 bases remaining between them. The CDR3 runs 16 residues. The CDR3 is CATSDITRTSTDTQYF. The CDR3 DNA reads as TGTGCCACCAGTGATATTACCCGGACCAGCACAGATACGCAGTATTTT.

This chain connects TRBV2 to TRBJ1-6; D is unresolved. Germline CDR1 and CDR2: SNHLY and FYNNEI. V shed 3 bases and J shed 6 bases, with 15 bases lying between them. The CDR3 sequence is 16 residues long. CDR3 nucleotide sequence: TGTGCCAGCAGTGAGGAAGTTCTAATTTCTAATTCACCCCTCCACTTT. Translated: CASSEEVLISNSPLHF.

A few counts support this clone. The rearrangement joins TRBV7-9 to TRBJ2-5, with TRBD1 identical over 11 bases. This CDR3 comprises 16 residues. Germline loops: CDR1 SEHNR, CDR2 FQNEAQ (reference sequence). V lost 5 bases to trimming and J lost 5 bases; unmatched junction nucleotides: 10. CDR3 sequence (DNA): TGTGCCAGCAGCCACACACCGGGACAGGGGGACGAGACCCAGTACTTC. Residues: CASSHTPGQGDETQYF.

J is TRBJ1-2 and V is TRBV12-3 or TRBV12-4; 7 bases are a match to TRBD1. Trimming removed 5 bases from V and 4 bases from J; junction bases left unmatched: 4. The CDR3 totals 13 residues. The CDR3 spells CASSRDRTYGYTF. The CDR3 DNA reads as TGTGCCAGCAGTCGGGACAGAACCTATGGCTACACCTTC.

V gene TRBV9 combines with J gene TRBJ2-3; 7 bases map to TRBD1. V was pared by 0 bases and J by 0 bases, with 10 bases of the junction left unmatched. Germline CDR1 reads SGDLS; CDR2 reads YYNGEE. The CDR3 has 18 amino acids. CDR3 residues: CASSVVRTGRASTDTQYF. DNA of the CDR3: TGTGCCAGCAGCGTAGTTCGGACAGGCCGAGCTAGCACAGATACGCAGTATTTT. Full variable domain (rest looked up from reference TRBV9 and TRBJ2-3): DSGVTQTPKHLITATGQRVTLRCSPRSGDLSVYWYQQSLDQGLQFLIQYYNGEERAKGNILERFSAQQFPDLHSELNLSSLELGDSALYFCASSVVRTGRASTDTQYFGPGTRLTVL.

This chain joins TRBV5-1 and TRBJ2-5, with D perhaps TRBD2 (6 bases). CDR3 length: 14 amino acids. Germline V gene sequence: CDR1 SGHRS, CDR2 YFSETQ. Between the trimmed V and J ends, which lost 0 bases and 4 bases, there was a span of 10 bases. The CDR3 sequence: CASSLVGGLETQYF. CDR3 DNA sequence: TGCGCCAGCAGCTTGGTCGGAGGGTTAGAGACCCAGTACTTC.

V and J are TRBV28 and TRBJ2-5; no reliable D call. Germline CDR1 and CDR2: MDHEN and SYDVKM. This CDR3 region has 13 residues. V was trimmed by 6 bases and J by 1 base, leaving 9 bases between them. The CDR3: CASRRYSQETQYF. The DNA for the CDR3 is TGTGCCAGCAGACGGTACAGCCAAGAGACCCAGTACTTC. The variable domain in full, with the rest retrieved from reference TRBV28 and TRBJ2-5, is DVKVTQSSRYLVKRTGEKVFLECVQDMDHENMFWYRQDPGLGLRLIYFSYDVKMKEKGDIPEGYSVSREKKERFSLILESASTNQTSMYLCASRRYSQETQYFGPGTRLLVL.